Listed below are T cell receptor beta chains from one sample, sequenced in a study of cytomegalovirus exposure and HLA in healthy donors. Method: immunoSEQ multiplex PCR; TCRdb's copy keeps in-frame clones and lacks some. The table shows approximately 160,000 clones, with less than 90% occurring only once. The specimen was PBMCs. The receptors come from a woman in her 50s in good health and CMV-seropositive. Both conserved end residues are part of each CDR3. The D gene is left open where the match is weak. The size of a clone is reported for some rows only, either as once, few or many, or as a class for expanded clones.

V gene	J gene	D gene	clone size	CDR3 DNA	CDR3 protein
TRBV7-2	TRBJ2-7	TRBD1	NA	TGTGCCAGCAGTTCCGGGACAGGGGCATCCTACGAGCAGTACTTC	CASSSGTGASYEQYF
TRBV25-1	TRBJ1-6	NA	NA	TGTGCCAGCAGTCCCAGGGCAGAAGACTCCTATAATTCACCCCTCCACTTT	CASSPRAEDSYNSPLHF
TRBV9	TRBJ1-2	TRBD1	NA	TGTGCCAGCAGCACGGGACAGGGACGTCTAGGCTATGGCTACACCTTC	CASSTGQGRLGYGYTF
TRBV7-8	TRBJ1-5	NA	medium-sized	TGTGCCAGCAGCGCGTACGAGGGGGGCAATCAGCCCCAGCATTTT	CASSAYEGGNQPQHF
TRBV30	TRBJ1-2	NA	NA	TGTGCCTGGAGTGGCGGGGGTGGCTACACCTTC	CAWSGGGGYTF
TRBV27	TRBJ1-1	TRBD1	few	TGTGCCAGCAGCTCCGGGACAGCTGCTCGAAGGAACACTGAAGCTTTCTTT	CASSSGTAARRNTEAFF
TRBV4-3	TRBJ2-2	NA	few	TGCGCCAGCAGCCAAGATGGCAGGACCGGGGAGCTGTTTTTT	CASSQDGRTGELFF
TRBV27	TRBJ2-6	NA	NA	TGTGCCAGCAGCCGTCTCTCTGGGGCCAACGTCCTGACTTTC	CASSRLSGANVLTF
TRBV29-1	TRBJ2-1	NA	few	TGCAGCGTTGGTCCATCAGGCAATGAGCAGTTCTTC	CSVGPSGNEQFF
TRBV19	TRBJ1-6	NA	NA	TGTGCCAGTAGTATCCGGCAGGGCGATAATTCACCCCTCCACTTT	CASSIRQGDNSPLHF
TRBV5-7	TRBJ1-3	TRBD1	NA	TGTGCCAGCAGCCCCCGGGACAGCTGCTCTGGAAACACCATATATTTT	CASSPRDSCSGNTIYF
TRBV7-6	TRBJ2-2	NA	NA	TGTGCCAGCAGAAGTAGAGCTCATACCGGGGAGCTGTTTTTT	CASRSRAHTGELFF
TRBV10-3	TRBJ1-4	NA	once	TGTGCCATCAGTGAAGGGGGGGGTAATGAAAAACTGTTTTTT	CAISEGGGNEKLFF
TRBV30	TRBJ2-7	NA	NA	TGTGCCTGGAGTGTAGGAGGGGAGACCTCCTACGAGCAGTACTTC	CAWSVGGETSYEQYF
TRBV27	TRBJ1-2	NA	NA	TGTGCCAGCAGATATACTCAGGGCTATGGCTACACCTTC	CASRYTQGYGYTF
TRBV5-4	TRBJ2-3	TRBD1	NA	TGTGCCAGCAGCCAAAAAACAGGGGGAACACCCGGCACAGATACGCAGTATTTT	CASSQKTGGTPGTDTQYF
TRBV19	TRBJ2-5	NA	NA	TGTGCCAGTAGGGCACACAGGGATGGCCAAGAGACCCAGTACTTC	CASRAHRDGQETQYF
TRBV5-1	TRBJ2-1	TRBD2	NA	TGCGCCAGCAGCCCCACCGCGAGCGGGGGGTACGGTGAGCAGTTCTTC	CASSPTASGGYGEQFF
TRBV7-2	TRBJ2-1	NA	NA	TGTGCCAGCAGTCAAGGACAGGGAGGGGGCAATGAGCAGTTCTTC	CASSQGQGGGNEQFF
TRBV10-3	TRBJ2-2	TRBD2	NA	TGTGCCATCAAGCTAGCGGGAGGGATCGGGGAGCTGTTTTTT	CAIKLAGGIGELFF
TRBV4-1	TRBJ2-7	TRBD1	NA	TGCGCCAGCAGGCCCTTAAGAGGGACAGGTAGCTACGAGCAGTACTTC	CASRPLRGTGSYEQYF
TRBV6-1	TRBJ1-2	NA	NA	TGTGCCAGCAGTGAACACGGGGGGCTCTATGGCTACACTTTC	CASSEHGGLYGYTF
TRBV19	TRBJ2-3	TRBD2	NA	TGTGCCAGTAAACCTCTGGCGGGGGGCCGCACAGATACGCAGTATTTT	CASKPLAGGRTDTQYF
TRBV10-3	TRBJ2-5	TRBD2	NA	TGTGCCATCGGGGGGGTGGGTCCCCTAGGAGAGCAGTACTTC	CAIGGVGPLGEQYF
TRBV9	TRBJ2-3	NA	NA	TGTGCCAGCAGCGTCGGAGAGGGATTAGGGGGAGATACGCAGTATTTT	CASSVGEGLGGDTQYF
TRBV28	TRBJ2-7	TRBD2	NA	TGTGCCAGCAACCTGCTAGCGGTCCCCTACGAGCAGTACTTC	CASNLLAVPYEQYF
TRBV28	TRBJ1-5	NA	few	TGTGCCAGCAGCCACAACTTAGCCCGGACAGACGATCAGCCCCAGCATTTT	CASSHNLARTDDQPQHF
TRBV5-4	TRBJ2-3	NA	NA	TGTGCCAGCAGCTTGTACAGGGCGGGGGTCACAGATACGCAGTATTTT	CASSLYRAGVTDTQYF
TRBV18	TRBJ2-3	NA	once	TGTGCCAGCTCACCCCTTTTGAGCGGGTCTGGCACAGATACGCAGTATTTT	CASSPLLSGSGTDTQYF
TRBV5-1	TRBJ2-1	NA	NA	TGCGCCAGCAGCCCACCGGGGACTCGAAAAGAGCAGTTCTTC	CASSPPGTRKEQFF
TRBV29-1	TRBJ2-7	TRBD1	NA	TGCAGCGTTGAAGAAGGAGGGACAGGAGCGTACGAGCAGTACTTC	CSVEEGGTGAYEQYF
TRBV7-9	TRBJ1-5	NA	NA	TGTGCCAGCAGCTTAGGGCAGGGGCTAAATCAGCCCCAGCATTTT	CASSLGQGLNQPQHF
TRBV11-2	TRBJ2-5	NA	NA	TGTGCCAGCAGCTTAGCGGTCCCCCAAGAGACCCAGTACTTC	CASSLAVPQETQYF
TRBV5-4	TRBJ2-3	NA	NA	TGTGCCAGCAGCTTGGATCAGGGGCGCACAGATACGCAGTATTTT	CASSLDQGRTDTQYF
TRBV27	TRBJ1-2	TRBD1	once	TGTGCCAGCATGGGGGGGAGGACAGGGGGTAACTATGGCTACACCTTC	CASMGGRTGGNYGYTF
TRBV7-9	TRBJ1-1	NA	NA	TGTGCCAGCAGCTCTCAGGGTACAATGGGCACTGAAGCTTTCTTT	CASSSQGTMGTEAFF
TRBV2	TRBJ2-3	TRBD1	NA	TGTGCCAGCAGCCGGGACAGGGGTCCAGATACGCAGTATTTT	CASSRDRGPDTQYF
TRBV28	TRBJ1-2	TRBD1	NA	TGTGCCAGCAGTTGGGGACAGCCTAACTATGGCTACACCTTC	CASSWGQPNYGYTF
TRBV2	TRBJ2-2	TRBD2	NA	TGTGCCAGCAGCGTAGCGGGAGGGCGAATTGGCGGGGAGCTGTTTTTT	CASSVAGGRIGGELFF